This entry concerns a single T cell receptor (beta chain). In germline, CDR1 is MNHEY, CDR2 SMNVEV (reference sequence). The length of the CDR3 is 14 residues. Trimming left V 6 bases short and J 1 base short, with 13 bases between. Unique molecular identifiers tagged the TCRbeta library. TCRdb ran MiXCR on the PCR reads and lists one entry per CDR3 protein. Altogether fewer than 400,000 distinct CDR3 sequences are present, about a fifth being singletons, with the ten largest covering around 4%. This sample stems from a study of T-cell reconstitution after alpha-beta-depleted transplantation in children.

The sequence was collected from a human donor who donated a stem cell graft to a child with acute myeloid leukemia. The specimen comprised PBMCs from the stem cell graft donor, sampled from the stem cell graft. This rearrangement joins TRBV27 to TRBJ2-7, with a possible D match to TRBD1 (5 bases). As DNA, the CDR3 is TGTGCCAGCAGGGGCCCACAGGATTCCTACGAGCAGTACTTC. Translated: CASRGPQDSYEQYF.